This T cell receptor beta chain was observed in a study of identical twins. Everyone who donated was a healthy Caucasian. TCRdb passed the 5' RACE reads through MiXCR, listing each CDR3 protein once. This sample has roughly 260,000 distinct CDR3 sequences, with over 12% found just once. Study-wide results and caveats: Insertions ran lower in abundant cord blood beta clonotypes, though not in memory repertoires.

V was shortened by 3 bases and J by 7 bases, with 6 bases between the two germline ends. The V gene's germline CDR1 is LGHDT and CDR2 YNNKEL (reference sequence). The CDR3 has 11 amino acids. This clonotype appeared a few times. The target antigen is unknown. The source is a woman under 30 in good health. This rearrangement joins TRBV3-1 to TRBJ1-1; no reliable D call. Sample: memory (CD45RO+) T cells sorted from blood. Here the CDR3 reads CASSHEGEAFF. The CDR3 DNA follows: TGTGCCAGCAGCCACGAGGGTGAAGCTTTCTTT.